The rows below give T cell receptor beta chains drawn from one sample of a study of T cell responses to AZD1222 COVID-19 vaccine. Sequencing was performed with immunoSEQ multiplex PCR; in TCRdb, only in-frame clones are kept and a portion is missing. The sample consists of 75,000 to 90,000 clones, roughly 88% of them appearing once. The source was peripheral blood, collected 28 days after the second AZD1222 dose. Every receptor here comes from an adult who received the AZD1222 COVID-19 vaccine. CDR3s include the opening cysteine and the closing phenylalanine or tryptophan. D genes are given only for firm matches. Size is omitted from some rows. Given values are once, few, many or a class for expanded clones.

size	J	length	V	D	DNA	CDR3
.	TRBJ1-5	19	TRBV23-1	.	TGCGCCAGCAGTCAATCCCGGGGAGGAGTAATCCGATGCAATCAGCCCCAGCATTTT	CASSQSRGGVIRCNQPQHF
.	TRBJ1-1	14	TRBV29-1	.	TGCAGCGTTGACCACGGCTCCGCGAGCACTGAAGCTTTCTTT	CSVDHGSASTEAFF
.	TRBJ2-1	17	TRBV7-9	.	TGTGCCAGCAGCCCCTCAGTGGGGAGCGGAATATACAATGAGCAGTTCTTC	CASSPSVGSGIYNEQFF
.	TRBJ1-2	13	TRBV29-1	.	TGCAGCGTTGATACTGCAGCTAACTATGGCTACACCTTC	CSVDTAANYGYTF
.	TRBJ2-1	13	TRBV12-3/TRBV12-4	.	TGTGCCAGCAGTTCCCGCTTTACCTGGGAGCAGTTCTTC	CASSSRFTWEQFF
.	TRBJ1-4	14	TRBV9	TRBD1	TGTGCCAGCAGCGAAGGACAGGTTAATGAAAAACTGTTTTTT	CASSEGQVNEKLFF
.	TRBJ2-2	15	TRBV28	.	TGTGCCAGCACCCCCCTGACCAAGAGGAGCGGGGAGCTGTTTTTT	CASTPLTKRSGELFF
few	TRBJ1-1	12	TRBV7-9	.	TGTGCCAGCAGCCCTAGCTACACTGAAGCTTTCTTT	CASSPSYTEAFF
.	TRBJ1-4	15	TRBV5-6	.	TGTGCCAGCAGCTTGGAGGCCGTGGTCGGGGAAAAACTGTTTTTT	CASSLEAVVGEKLFF
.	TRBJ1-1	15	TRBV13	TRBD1	TGTGCCAGCAGCAGTACCGGGACAGGGAACACTGAAGCTTTCTTT	CASSSTGTGNTEAFF
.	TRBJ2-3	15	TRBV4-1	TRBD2	TGCGCCAGCAGCCAAGGACTAGCGCCCACAGATACGCAGTATTTT	CASSQGLAPTDTQYF
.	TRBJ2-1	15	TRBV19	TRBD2	TGTGCCAGTAGCCAAACTAGCGGGGGTTACAATGAGCAGTTCTTC	CASSQTSGGYNEQFF
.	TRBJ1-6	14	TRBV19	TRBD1	TGTGCCAGTACCAGGGGGGGCTATAATTCACCCCTCCACTTT	CASTRGGYNSPLHF
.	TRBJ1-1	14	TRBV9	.	TGTGCCAGCAGCGTAACCGATTTGAACACTGAAGCTTTCTTT	CASSVTDLNTEAFF
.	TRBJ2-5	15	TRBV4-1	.	TGCGCCAGCAGCCATCCCCCGGGGAGCGTTGAGACCCAGTACTTC	CASSHPPGSVETQYF
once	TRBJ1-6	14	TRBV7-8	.	TGTGCCAGCAGCTTAGACAGGGTACTATCACCCCTCCACTTT	CASSLDRVLSPLHF
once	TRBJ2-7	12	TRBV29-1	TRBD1	TGCAGCGCTCGGGGACAGGGATGGGAGCAGTACTTC	CSARGQGWEQYF
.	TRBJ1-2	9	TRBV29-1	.	TGCAGCGTTGAGGGGGCTTACACCTTC	CSVEGAYTF
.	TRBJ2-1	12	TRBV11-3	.	TGTGCCAGCAGCTTGAATTCTAATGAGCAGTTCTTC	CASSLNSNEQFF
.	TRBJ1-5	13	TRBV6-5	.	TGTGCGGGGGGCAGGGATAGCAATCAGCCCCAGCATTTT	CAGGRDSNQPQHF
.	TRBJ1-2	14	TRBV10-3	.	TGTGCCATCAGTGAGTTAGTTACAAACTATGGCTACACCTTC	CAISELVTNYGYTF
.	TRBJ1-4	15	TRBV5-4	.	TGTGCCAGCAGCACGTCGGGGGGAGAGTGGGAAAAACTGTTTTTT	CASSTSGGEWEKLFF
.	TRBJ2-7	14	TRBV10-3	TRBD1	TGTGCCATCAGTGAGTACGACAGGGCTGGAGAGCAGTACTTC	CAISEYDRAGEQYF
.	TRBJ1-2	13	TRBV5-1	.	TGCGCCAGCAGCTTGGGAGGGGCCGGTGGCTACACCTTC	CASSLGGAGGYTF
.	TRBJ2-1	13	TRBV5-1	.	TGCGCCAGCAGCTTGGATTCTAACAATGAGCAGTTCTTC	CASSLDSNNEQFF
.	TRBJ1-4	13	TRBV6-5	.	TGTGCCAGCAGCCCCAGGGTTAATGAAAAACTGTTTTTT	CASSPRVNEKLFF
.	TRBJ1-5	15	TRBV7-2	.	TGTGCCAGCAGCTTAGTTCCGAATAGCAATCAGCCCCAGCATTTT	CASSLVPNSNQPQHF
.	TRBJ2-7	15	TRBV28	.	TGTGCCAGCAGTTTACTCCCCTACTTCTCCTACGAGCAGTACTTC	CASSLLPYFSYEQYF
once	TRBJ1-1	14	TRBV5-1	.	TGCGCCAGCAGCTTGCCGGGACCCAACACTGAAGCTTTCTTT	CASSLPGPNTEAFF
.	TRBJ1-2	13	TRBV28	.	TGTGCCAGCAGTTCAGGGAACGGAGATGGCTACACCTTC	CASSSGNGDGYTF
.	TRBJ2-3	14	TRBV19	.	TGTGCCAGTAGTATCGGCAGGGCCACAGATACGCAGTATTTT	CASSIGRATDTQYF
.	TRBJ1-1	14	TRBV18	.	TGTGCCAGCTCACCCGGCGGGGCAGGCACTGAAGCTTTCTTT	CASSPGGAGTEAFF
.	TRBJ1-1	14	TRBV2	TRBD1	TGTGCCAGCAGTGAACTTCGGACAGGTATAGAAGCTTTCTTT	CASSELRTGIEAFF
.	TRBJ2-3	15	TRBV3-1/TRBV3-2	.	TGTGCCAGCAGCCAAGTGGCCACTAGCATAAATACGCAGTATTTT	CASSQVATSINTQYF
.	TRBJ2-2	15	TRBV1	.	TGCACCAGCAGCCAAGATTACGTCAGAGGCGGGGAGCTGTTTTTT	CTSSQDYVRGGELFF
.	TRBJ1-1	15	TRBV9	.	TGTGCCAGCAGCCCTCATGGGGGGGGCCCCACTGAAGCTTTCTTT	CASSPHGGGPTEAFF
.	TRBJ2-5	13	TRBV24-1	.	TGTGCCACCAGTGGTTTAGACCCGGAGACCCAGTACTTC	CATSGLDPETQYF
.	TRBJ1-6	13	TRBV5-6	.	TGTGCCAGCAGCCTAATAGACAGCGAACCCCTCCACTTT	CASSLIDSEPLHF
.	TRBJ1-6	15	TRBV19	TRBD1	TGTGCCAGTAGGCCTCAGGGGGCTATTAATTCACCCCTCCACTTT	CASRPQGAINSPLHF
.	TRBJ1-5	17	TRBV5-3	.	TGTGCCAGAATCATCAAATATTGCCGGCATAGCAATCAGCCCCAGCATTTT	CARIIKYCRHSNQPQHF
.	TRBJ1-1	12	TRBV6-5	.	TGTGCCAGCATGGGGGGGCTCGCTGAAGCTTTCTTT	CASMGGLAEAFF
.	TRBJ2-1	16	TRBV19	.	TGTGCCAGTAGTATGGGAGCAGGGATCACCTACAATGAGCAGTTCTTC	CASSMGAGITYNEQFF
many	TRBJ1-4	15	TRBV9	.	TGTGCCAGCAGCGTAGGCTGGGGAACTAATGAAAAACTGTTTTTT	CASSVGWGTNEKLFF
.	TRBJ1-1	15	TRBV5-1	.	TGCGCCAGCAGCTTGGCAGGGACAATGAACACTGAAGCTTTCTTT	CASSLAGTMNTEAFF
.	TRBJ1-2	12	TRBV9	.	TGTGCCAGCTCCAAGGACATGGGTGGCTACACCTTC	CASSKDMGGYTF
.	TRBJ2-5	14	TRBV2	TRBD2	TGTGCCAGCAGGGCGCGGGGGGCCAGTGAGACCCAGTACTTC	CASRARGASETQYF
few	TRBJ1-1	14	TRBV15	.	TGTGCCACCAGCAGAGCCGGGGGGAACACTGAAGCTTTCTTT	CATSRAGGNTEAFF
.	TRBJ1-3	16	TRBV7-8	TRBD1	TGTGCCAGCAGCGCTTGGACAGGGGGTTTCGGGGACACCATATATTTT	CASSAWTGGFGDTIYF
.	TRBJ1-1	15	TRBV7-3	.	TGTGCCAGCAGCTTAAAGGGGACAAGTAACACTGAAGCTTTCTTT	CASSLKGTSNTEAFF
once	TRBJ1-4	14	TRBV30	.	TGTGCCTGGAGTGTTGGGGGGGCGCATGAAAAACTGTTTTTT	CAWSVGGAHEKLFF
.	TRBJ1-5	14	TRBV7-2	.	TGTGCCAGCAGCCAAACGCGTAGCAATCAGCCCCAGCATTTT	CASSQTRSNQPQHF
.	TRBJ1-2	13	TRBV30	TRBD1	TGTGCCTGGAGTGCGGCAGGGGGCTATGGCTACACCTTC	CAWSAAGGYGYTF
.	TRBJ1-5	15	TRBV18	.	TGTGCCAGCTCACCGGGGACGGGATTTAATCAGCCCCAGCATTTT	CASSPGTGFNQPQHF
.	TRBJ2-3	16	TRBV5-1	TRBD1	TGCGCCAGCAGCGAAGAGGGACAGGAGCTCACAGATACGCAGTATTTT	CASSEEGQELTDTQYF